Included here is one T cell receptor (beta chain) sequence, with context. Its antigen is still unknown. Germline CDR1 KGHSH, CDR2 LQKENI. V was pared by 4 bases and J by 1 base, with 22 bases between. The CDR3 sequence is 18 residues long. TCRB transcripts that were expressed got sequenced, as all of the isolated RNA had been reverse transcribed. The method was immunoSEQ multiplex PCR; TCRdb's version includes in-frame clones alone and lacks a portion of them. The table records 130,000 or so clones, approximately 15% of them present only once. These data are taken from a study of beta chain features in type 1 diabetes. Study as a whole: There was similarity between patients and healthy donors in age, gender and cell yields.

Notes on the study in general: A moderate, significant TCRB CDR3 shortening appeared in type 1 diabetes across four CD4+ subsets. Type 1 diabetes patients showed fewer insertions and more deletions at VDJ junctions. A potential influence of HLA type upon TCRB rearrangement remained unresolved herein.

J is TRBJ2-5 and V is TRBV18, with TRBD1 as a possible D gene (5 bases). Specimen: central memory CD4+ T cells from blood. The receptor was isolated from a man younger than 35 with type 1 diabetes. DNA for the CDR3: TGTGCCAGCTCACTCAAGCCCAAGGGGTTCTGGATCCAAGAGACCCAGTACTTC. Residues: CASSLKPKGFWIQETQYF. Supplemented by reference TRBV18 and TRBJ2-5, the full variable domain reads NAGVMQNPRHLVRRRGQEARLRCSPMKGHSHVYWYRQLPEEGLKFMVYLQKENIIDESGMPKERFSAEFPKEGPSILRIQQVVRGDSAAYFCASSLKPKGFWIQETQYFGPGTRLLVL.